The source of this TCR beta chain is a study of memory CD4+ T cells and cytomegalovirus serostatus. Produced via immunoSEQ multiplex PCR; TCRdb's table is partial and in-frame only. This sample carries over 60,000 clones, over 60% of them seen once, and the ten largest clones take around 0.81%. The sort gate was single viable CD3+CD4+CD8-CD45RO+ cells for memory CD4+ T cells. This CDR3 spans 13 amino acids. Trimming left V 5 bases short and J 5 bases short, with 10 bases between. Germline lookup yields CDR1 MRHNA and CDR2 SNTAGT. The sequenced sample consisted of memory CD4+ T cells from blood. This sequence joins TRBV6-4 and TRBJ2-1; D is possibly TRBD1 (5 bases). This clonotype was obtained from an adult in good health and CMV-seronegative. This chain's CDR3 is CASSTDSHNEQFF. The CDR3 DNA reads as TGTGCCAGCAGTACTGACAGCCACAATGAGCAGTTCTTC.